This note documents a single TCR beta chain sequence. Sequenced by immunoSEQ multiplex PCR; TCRdb stores in-frame clones only, minus some. The data hold 80,000 to 100,000 clones, with 90% to 95% observed a single time. The germline V gene has CDR1 MDHEN and CDR2 SYDVKM. This CDR3 spans 15 amino acids. V shed 4 bases, J shed 2 bases, and the junction held 7 bases outside the gene matches. The data are from a study of blood T cell repertoires in COVID-19. Overall study: T cells, B-cell-depleted T cells, or PBMCs supplied cDNA or gDNA.

The receptor was derived from a human donor with active COVID-19. The donor label of this sample is uncertain. The gene calls are TRBV28 and TRBJ1-2, with 7 nucleotides matching TRBD1. The sequencing input was peripheral blood. The CDR3 DNA is TGTGCCAGCAGTTCTCCGGGACAGATGAACTATGGCTACACCTTC. This gives the protein CASSSPGQMNYGYTF.